These T cell receptor beta chains were read from a single sample in a study of T cell responses to AZD1222 COVID-19 vaccine. The table came from immunoSEQ multiplex PCR; TCRdb's copy has only in-frame clones and leaves some out. This table has 130,000 to 150,000 clones, 75% to 90% appearing once. Material: peripheral blood, obtained on day 0 of AZD1222 vaccination. The receptors stem from an adult in good health. The CDR3 runs from the conserved cysteine through the conserved F or W. A D gene is named only where the DNA matches it firmly. Size is omitted from some rows. Given values are once, few, many or a class for expanded clones.

V gene	clone size	D gene	J gene	CDR3 protein	CDR3 DNA
TRBV6-6	NA	NA	TRBJ2-2	CTSSWGPGDTGELFF	TGTACCAGCAGCTGGGGTCCAGGGGACACCGGGGAGCTGTTTTTT
TRBV6-1	NA	NA	TRBJ1-3	CASSLPEPGNTIYF	TGTGCCAGCAGTTTACCAGAGCCTGGAAACACCATATATTTT
TRBV27	NA	NA	TRBJ2-7	CASSGQHYEQYF	TGTGCCAGCAGTGGCCAGCATTACGAGCAGTACTTC
TRBV10-3	NA	TRBD1	TRBJ2-5	CAISLTGDGETQYF	TGTGCCATCAGTCTTACAGGGGATGGGGAGACCCAGTACTTC
TRBV7-2	NA	NA	TRBJ1-1	CASSFDMNTEAFF	TGTGCCAGCAGCTTTGACATGAACACTGAAGCTTTCTTT
TRBV2	NA	NA	TRBJ1-1	CASSQQTTRSTEAFF	TGTGCCAGCAGTCAACAAACAACCCGGAGCACTGAAGCTTTCTTT
TRBV24-1	NA	NA	TRBJ2-1	CATRAGGWDEQFF	TGTGCCACCCGAGCAGGAGGGTGGGATGAGCAGTTCTTC
TRBV2	NA	NA	TRBJ1-1	CASSESGETFEAFF	TGTGCCAGCAGTGAATCGGGGGAAACCTTTGAAGCTTTCTTT
TRBV3-1/TRBV3-2	NA	NA	TRBJ1-2	CASSQNREIYGYTF	TGTGCCAGCAGCCAGAACAGGGAGATCTATGGCTACACCTTC
TRBV7-9	once	NA	TRBJ1-3	CASSPFPPKVSSGNTIYF	TGTGCCAGCAGCCCCTTCCCCCCAAAAGTCAGCTCTGGAAACACCATATATTTT
TRBV28	once	NA	TRBJ2-4	CASLARGGAKNIQYF	TGTGCCAGCCTTGCCCGGGGAGGAGCCAAAAACATTCAGTACTTC
TRBV18	NA	NA	TRBJ1-6	CASSPLAGVIEGNSPLHF	TGTGCCAGCTCACCTCTTGCCGGAGTGATAGAGGGGAATTCACCCCTCCACTTT
TRBV7-7	NA	NA	TRBJ1-5	CASSLGARTQHF	TGTGCCAGCAGCTTGGGGGCGAGGACCCAGCATTTT
TRBV7-4	NA	NA	TRBJ1-5	CASSSDRSDQPQHF	TGTGCCAGCAGCTCGGACAGATCTGATCAGCCCCAGCATTTT
TRBV24-1	NA	NA	TRBJ1-3	CATSDPHDPKGGNTIYF	TGTGCCACCAGTGATCCCCACGACCCAAAGGGTGGAAACACCATATATTTT
TRBV19	once	NA	TRBJ1-1	CASSPQNTEAFF	TGTGCCAGTAGTCCGCAGAACACTGAAGCTTTCTTT
TRBV6-5	NA	NA	TRBJ1-2	CASSYSKQGNYGYTF	TGTGCCAGCAGTTACTCCAAACAGGGTAACTATGGCTACACCTTC
TRBV20-1	NA	NA	TRBJ1-4	CSARAEKLFF	TGCAGTGCTAGGGCTGAAAAACTGTTTTTT
TRBV19	NA	NA	TRBJ1-1	CASSPLWSETTEAFF	TGTGCCAGTAGCCCCCTTTGGAGTGAAACCACTGAAGCTTTCTTT
TRBV4-1	NA	NA	TRBJ1-1	CASSPRVNTEAFF	TGCGCCAGCAGCCCCAGGGTGAACACTGAAGCTTTCTTT
TRBV27	NA	NA	TRBJ2-3	CASSLFVSTDTQYF	TGTGCCAGCAGTTTATTCGTAAGCACAGATACGCAGTATTTT
TRBV3-1/TRBV3-2	NA	TRBD1	TRBJ2-5	CASSRTGGETQYF	TGTGCCAGCAGCCGTACAGGGGGAGAGACCCAGTACTTC
TRBV4-1	NA	NA	TRBJ1-1	CASSPFPTRNTEAFF	TGCGCCAGCAGCCCCTTCCCCACACGTAACACTGAAGCTTTCTTT
TRBV11-3	NA	NA	TRBJ2-7	CASSLERSYEQYF	TGTGCCAGCAGCTTAGAGAGGTCCTACGAGCAGTACTTC
TRBV5-1	once	NA	TRBJ1-6	CASSPDRSSYNSPLHF	TGCGCCAGCAGCCCCGATCGTAGCTCCTATAATTCACCCCTCCACTTT
TRBV4-1	NA	NA	TRBJ1-3	CASSQDHFVGSNSGNTIYF	TGCGCCAGCAGCCAAGATCATTTCGTGGGCTCAAACTCTGGAAACACCATATATTTT
TRBV30	NA	NA	TRBJ1-3	CAWSQMGTSGNTIYF	TGTGCCTGGAGCCAAATGGGAACCTCTGGAAACACCATATATTTT
TRBV6-5	NA	TRBD1	TRBJ1-2	CASRPQGGDGYTF	TGTGCCAGCAGGCCTCAGGGGGGAGATGGCTACACCTTC
TRBV7-9	NA	TRBD1	TRBJ1-6	CASSLSRTGGSPLHF	TGTGCCAGCAGTTTGTCAAGGACAGGGGGTTCACCCCTCCACTTT
TRBV2	NA	NA	TRBJ1-2	CASSRRQETNYGYTF	TGTGCCAGCAGTAGGAGACAGGAGACTAACTATGGCTACACCTTC
TRBV18	NA	NA	TRBJ1-6	CASSPQRDNSPLHF	TGTGCCAGCTCACCACAGAGAGATAATTCACCCCTCCACTTT
TRBV5-1	NA	NA	TRBJ1-1	CASSPQGRVDTEAFF	TGCGCCAGCAGCCCACAGGGAAGGGTTGACACTGAAGCTTTCTTT
TRBV15	NA	NA	TRBJ2-7	CATSSSFEGEQYF	TGTGCCACCAGCAGTTCCTTCGAGGGCGAGCAGTACTTC
TRBV4-1	NA	TRBD2	TRBJ2-3	CASSQAGTKSTDTQYF	TGCGCCAGCAGCCAGGCCGGGACTAAGAGCACAGATACGCAGTATTTT
TRBV19	NA	NA	TRBJ2-6	CASTPPGAGANVLTF	TGTGCCAGTACCCCCCCGGGGGCCGGGGCCAACGTCCTGACTTTC